These 15 T cell receptor beta chains were sequenced from one sample in a study of blood T cell repertoires in COVID-19. Clones were sequenced by immunoSEQ multiplex PCR, and TCRdb holds only the in-frame ones, with some missing. The profile covers about 200,000 clones, with 85% to 90% appearing a single time and 3.5% to 5% taken by the ten largest. Sequenced sample: peripheral blood. These receptors all come from a man aged 45-60 years with acute or convalescent COVID-19.

J is TRBJ1-6 and V is TRBV6-4; 8 positions agree with TRBD1. This CDR3 contains 13 residues. Germline V CDR1 and CDR2: MRHNA, SNTAGT. V lost 9 bases to trimming and J lost 7 bases; unmatched junction nucleotides: 5. The CDR3 DNA follows: TGTGCCAGTCGACAGGGGCGGAATTCACCCCTCCACTTT. It yields the protein CASRQGRNSPLHF.

This chain links TRBV11-2 with TRBJ2-4; D gene ambiguous. Trimming pared 4 bases from V and 5 bases from J, leaving 9 bases between. The CDR3 has 13 residues. CDR1 and CDR2 from the germline V gene are SGHAT and FQNNGV. Here the CDR3 reads CASSSASQNIQYF. CDR3 bases: TGTGCCAGCAGCTCCGCGTCCCAAAACATTCAGTACTTC.

The table lists this clone with a few counts. The gene calls are TRBV11-3 and TRBJ1-5; D may be TRBD1 (5 bases). V lost 2 bases and J lost 7, with 18 bases in between. In germline, CDR1 is SGHNT, CDR2 YENEEA. This CDR3 contains 16 residues. The CDR3 region is CASSLHRPRARQPQHF. DNA of the CDR3: TGTGCCAGCAGCTTACACCGTCCCAGGGCCAGGCAGCCCCAGCATTTT.

Comment on this clone: In the same sample, other DNA sequences code for this CDR3. The CDR3 reads CASSLNGEQYF. The CDR3 coding sequence is TGCGCCAGCAGCTTAAACGGGGAGCAGTACTTC. J is TRBJ2-7 and V is TRBV5-1; D not resolved. Germline loops: CDR1 SGHRS, CDR2 YFSETQ. This CDR3 spans 11 amino acids. V shed 2 bases and J shed 7 bases, with 7 bases lying between them.

The CDR3 region is CASSFGAGGPDTQYF. CDR3 bases: TGCGCCAGCAGCTTCGGTGCGGGGGGGCCAGATACGCAGTATTTT. This chain links TRBV5-1 with TRBJ2-3, with 9 positions matching TRBD2. Trimming at V came to 2 bases and at J to 4 bases, leaving 5 bases not matched to a gene. CDR1 and CDR2 from the germline V gene are SGHRS and YFSETQ. The CDR3 extends over 15 amino acids.

J is TRBJ2-2 and V is TRBV5-8; 8 bases fit TRBD2. With V trimmed by 4 bases and J by 0 bases, 11 bases remained unmatched. Germline lookup yields CDR1 SGHTS and CDR2 YDEGEE. This CDR3 spans 18 amino acids. The CDR3 region has the DNA TGTGCCAGCAGCCTCTCAGGTCTTAGCGGGACGAACACCGGGGAGCTGTTTTTT. The encoded protein is CASSLSGLSGTNTGELFF.

DNA of the CDR3: TGTGCCAGCAGCTTAGTGCCAGGGACTACTAACTATGGCTACACCTTC. Amino acid sequence: CASSLVPGTTNYGYTF. The genes are TRBV7-8 and TRBJ1-2; D may be TRBD1 (5 bases). This CDR3 spans 16 amino acids. Germline CDR1 is SGHVS and CDR2 is FQNEAQ. Deletions cut 1 base from V and 0 bases from J, with 12 bases between. The full variable domain, rest sourced from reference TRBV7-8 and TRBJ1-2, is GAGVSQSPRYKVAKRGQDVALRCDPISGHVSLFWYQQALGQGPEFLTYFQNEAQLDKSGLPSDRFFAERPEGSVSTLKIQRTQQEDSAVYLCASSLVPGTTNYGYTFGSGTRLTVV.

The rearrangement links TRBV6-5 to TRBJ2-3; no firm D call. CDR1 MNHEY and CDR2 SVGAGI come from the germline V gene. Trimming removed 3 bases from V and 2 bases from J, with 9 bases in between. This CDR3 region has 14 residues. The CDR3 bases are TGTGCCAGCAGTTATTCCGAGTTCACAGATACGCAGTATTTT. Translated, it gives CASSYSEFTDTQYF.

The chain couples TRBV14 to TRBJ1-2; D is undetermined. This CDR3 has 17 amino acids. Germline V lookup: CDR1 SGHDN, CDR2 FVKESK. V lost 4 bases, J lost 5 bases, and 23 bases lay in between. The CDR3 reads CASSPPSLTDTGYGYTF. The CDR3 coding sequence is TGTGCCAGCAGCCCCCCAAGCCTTACAGATACTGGTTATGGCTACACCTTC.

The V gene is TRBV6-5, the J gene TRBJ2-7, with TRBD2 identical over 7 bases. The CDR3 contains 15 residues. The V gene end was trimmed by 0 bases and the J gene end by 6 bases; junction bases not matched to a gene: 8. Germline values: CDR1 MNHEY, CDR2 SVGAGI. The CDR3 sequence is CASSYSWGGFGEQYF. In DNA, the CDR3 is TGTGCCAGCAGTTACTCGTGGGGGGGGTTCGGCGAGCAGTACTTC.

The gene calls are TRBV3-1 (or the pseudogene TRBV3-2) and TRBJ1-2; tentatively, D is TRBD1 (6 bases). The CDR3 totals 18 residues. V was shortened by 5 bases and J by 0 bases, with 22 bases between the two germline ends. From germline, CDR1 is LGHDT and CDR2 YNNKEL (reference sequence). The CDR3 region has the DNA TGTGCCAGCAGCGTCCACAGGGAAGCATTTTGGTCTAACTATGGCTACACCTTC. It yields the protein CASSVHREAFWSNYGYTF.

The V gene is TRBV20-1, the J gene TRBJ1-5; weak D call: TRBD1 (5 bases). Germline loops: CDR1 DFQATT, CDR2 SNEGSKA (reference sequence). The CDR3 length is 15 residues. The V and J ends lost 3 bases and 0 bases respectively, with 12 bases between them. CDR3 sequence: CSASYRTYSNQPQHF. In nucleotides, the CDR3 is TGCAGTGCTAGTTACAGGACCTATAGCAATCAGCCCCAGCATTTT.

The chain couples TRBV24-1 to TRBJ2-2; 10 bases map to TRBD1. Losses at the gene ends were 6 bases for V and 4 bases for J; bases not matched to a gene: 1. The germline V gene encodes CDR1 KGHDR and CDR2 SFDVKD. There are 14 residues in the CDR3. CDR3 sequence (DNA): TGTGCCACCAGTAGGACAGGGGGCACCGGGGAGCTGTTTTTT. Residues: CATSRTGGTGELFF.

This clone was seen a few times. V gene TRBV5-1 combines with J gene TRBJ2-7; D possibly corresponds to TRBD1 (5 bases). This CDR3 comprises 14 residues. V dropped 3 bases and J dropped 2 bases, with 12 bases sitting between them. Germline lookup yields CDR1 SGHRS and CDR2 YFSETQ. The CDR3 coding sequence is TGCGCCAGCAGCTCTGGCAGGGCGACCTACGAGCAGTACTTC. Encoded protein: CASSSGRATYEQYF.

CDR3: CASSELSGGQFF. The CDR3 region has the DNA TGCGCCAGCAGTGAGTTATCGGGGGGGCAGTTCTTC. The chain recombines TRBV10-2 with TRBJ2-1; TRBD2 agrees at 7 bases. The CDR3 is made up of 12 amino acids. V was clipped by 1 base and J by 12 bases; unmatched bases: 3. Germline assignment: CDR1 WSHSY and CDR2 SAAADI.